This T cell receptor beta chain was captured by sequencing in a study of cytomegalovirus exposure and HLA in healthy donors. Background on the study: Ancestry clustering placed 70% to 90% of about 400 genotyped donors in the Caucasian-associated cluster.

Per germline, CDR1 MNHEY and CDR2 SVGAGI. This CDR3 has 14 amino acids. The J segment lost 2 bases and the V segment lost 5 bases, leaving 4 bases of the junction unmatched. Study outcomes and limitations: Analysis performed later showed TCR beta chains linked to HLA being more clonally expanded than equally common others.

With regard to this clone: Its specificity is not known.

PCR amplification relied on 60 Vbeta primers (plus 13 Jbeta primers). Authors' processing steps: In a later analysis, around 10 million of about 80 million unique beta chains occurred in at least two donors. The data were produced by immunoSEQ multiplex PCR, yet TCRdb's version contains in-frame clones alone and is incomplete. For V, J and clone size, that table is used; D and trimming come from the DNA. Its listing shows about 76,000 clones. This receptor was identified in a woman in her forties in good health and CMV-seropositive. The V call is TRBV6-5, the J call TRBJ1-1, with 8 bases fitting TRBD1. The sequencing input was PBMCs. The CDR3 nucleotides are TGTGCCAGCAGTCCACAGGGGGGCAACACTGAAGCTTTCTTT. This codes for CASSPQGGNTEAFF.